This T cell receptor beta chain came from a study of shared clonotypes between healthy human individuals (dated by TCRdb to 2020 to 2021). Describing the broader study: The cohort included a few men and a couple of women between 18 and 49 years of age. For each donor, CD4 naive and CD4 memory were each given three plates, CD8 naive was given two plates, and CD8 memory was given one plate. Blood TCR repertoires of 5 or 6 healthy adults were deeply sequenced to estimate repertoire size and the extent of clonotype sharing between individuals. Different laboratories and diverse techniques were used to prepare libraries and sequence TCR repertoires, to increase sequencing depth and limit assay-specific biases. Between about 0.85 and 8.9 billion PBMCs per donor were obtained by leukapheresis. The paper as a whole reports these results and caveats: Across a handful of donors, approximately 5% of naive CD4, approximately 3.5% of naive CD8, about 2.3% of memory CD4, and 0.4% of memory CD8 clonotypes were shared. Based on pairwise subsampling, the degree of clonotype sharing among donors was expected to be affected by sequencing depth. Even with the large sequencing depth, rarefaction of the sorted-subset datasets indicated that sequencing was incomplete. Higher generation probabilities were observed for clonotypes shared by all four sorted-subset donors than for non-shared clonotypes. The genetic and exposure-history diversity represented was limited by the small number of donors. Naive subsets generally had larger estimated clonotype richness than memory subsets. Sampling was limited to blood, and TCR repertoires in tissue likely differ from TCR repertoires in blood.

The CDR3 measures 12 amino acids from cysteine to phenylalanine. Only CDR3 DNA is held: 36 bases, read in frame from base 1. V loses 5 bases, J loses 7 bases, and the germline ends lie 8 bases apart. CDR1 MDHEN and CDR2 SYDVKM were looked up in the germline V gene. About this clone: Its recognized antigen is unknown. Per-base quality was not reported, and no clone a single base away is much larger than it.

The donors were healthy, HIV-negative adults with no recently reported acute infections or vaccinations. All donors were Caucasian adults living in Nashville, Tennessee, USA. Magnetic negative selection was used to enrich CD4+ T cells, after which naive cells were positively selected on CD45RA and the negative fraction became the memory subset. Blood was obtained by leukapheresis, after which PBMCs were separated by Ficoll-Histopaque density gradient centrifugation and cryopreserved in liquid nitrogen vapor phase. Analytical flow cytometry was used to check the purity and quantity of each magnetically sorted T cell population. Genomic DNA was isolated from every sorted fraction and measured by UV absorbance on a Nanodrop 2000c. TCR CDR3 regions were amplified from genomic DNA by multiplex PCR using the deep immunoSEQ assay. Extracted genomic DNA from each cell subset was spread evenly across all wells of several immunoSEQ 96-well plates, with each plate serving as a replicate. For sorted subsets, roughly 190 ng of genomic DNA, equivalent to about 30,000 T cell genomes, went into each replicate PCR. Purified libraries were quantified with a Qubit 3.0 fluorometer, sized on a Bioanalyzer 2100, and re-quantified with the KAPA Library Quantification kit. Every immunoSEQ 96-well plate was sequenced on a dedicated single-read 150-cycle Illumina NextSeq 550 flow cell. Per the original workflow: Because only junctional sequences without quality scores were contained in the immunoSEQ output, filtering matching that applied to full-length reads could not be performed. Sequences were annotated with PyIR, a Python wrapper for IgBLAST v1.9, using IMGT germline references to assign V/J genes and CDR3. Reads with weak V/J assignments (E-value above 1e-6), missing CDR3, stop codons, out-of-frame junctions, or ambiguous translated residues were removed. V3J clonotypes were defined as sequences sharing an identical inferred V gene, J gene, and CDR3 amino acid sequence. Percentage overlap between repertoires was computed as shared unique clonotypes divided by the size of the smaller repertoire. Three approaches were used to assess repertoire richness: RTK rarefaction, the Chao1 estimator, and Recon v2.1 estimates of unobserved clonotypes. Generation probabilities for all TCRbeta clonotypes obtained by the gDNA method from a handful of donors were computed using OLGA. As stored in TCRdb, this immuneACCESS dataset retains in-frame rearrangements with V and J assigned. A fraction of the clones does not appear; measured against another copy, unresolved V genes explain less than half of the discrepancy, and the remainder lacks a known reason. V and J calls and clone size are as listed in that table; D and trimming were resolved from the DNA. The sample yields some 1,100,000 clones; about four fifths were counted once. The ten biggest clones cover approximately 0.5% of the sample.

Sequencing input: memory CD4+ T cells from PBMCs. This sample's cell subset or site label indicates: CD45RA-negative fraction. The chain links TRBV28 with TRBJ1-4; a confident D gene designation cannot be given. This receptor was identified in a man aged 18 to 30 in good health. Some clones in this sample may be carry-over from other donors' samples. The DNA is TGTGCCAGCAGTACATCGGGTGAAAAACTGTTTTTT. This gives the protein CASSTSGEKLFF. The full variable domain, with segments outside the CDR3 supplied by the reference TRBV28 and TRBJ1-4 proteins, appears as DVKVTQSSRYLVKRTGEKVFLECVQDMDHENMFWYRQDPGLGLRLIYFSYDVKMKEKGDIPEGYSVSREKKERFSLILESASTNQTSMYLCASSTSGEKLFFGSGTQLSVL.